Sequencing of this T cell receptor (beta chain) was carried out in a study of cytomegalovirus exposure and HLA in healthy donors (dated by TCRdb to 2016 to 2017). For context, the study as a whole: In an earlier analysis of roughly 590 of the donors, approximately 260 Gb of sequence data and just under 120 million unique TCR beta sequences from 180 million or so T cells were reported. Every discovery cohort repertoire had been produced on one sequencing platform. Donor age, sex, ethnicity and CMV serostatus were compiled together with the repertoire data. An earlier analysis of more than 450 of the donors used high-throughput TCR beta sequencing to judge whether each TCR beta V gene segment behaved as functional or pseudogenic. Five DR-DQ haplotypes were treated as single units for association and clustering because of strong linkage in the cohort. A separate validation cohort of over 95 different subjects was used in addition to the approximately 640-subject first cohort. To predict cytomegalovirus infection status, the study combined high-throughput TCR immunosequencing, statistical association of individual TCRs with disease status, and machine learning. Rather than drawing on any new phenotypic data, the later analysis identified candidate immune exposures from TCR beta sequences and the way those sequences occurred across donors. Of the roughly 400 genotyped donors, 81% were placed in the genetic ancestry cluster associated with self-reported Caucasian donors. The aim of the study was to test whether cataloging public T cell receptors could identify signatures of past pathogen exposure. Using immunosequencing, the study profiled T cell repertoires from 640 or so subjects and related those repertoires to cytomegalovirus serostatus. In a later analysis, previously published TCR beta repertoires from several hundred donors were re-analyzed and high-resolution HLA genotyping was added so that TCR occurrence patterns could be studied. The number of donors typed differed by locus, with about 629-630 for A, B, C, DRB1 and DQB1, about 500 for DQA1, about 610 for DPA1, and over 400 for DPB1. An early release that covered fewer than 750 HLA-typed donors contained around 330 gigabases of sequencing data and 75 million to 100 million unique TCR sequences. Among 300 to 500 genotyped donors of the cohort, an average of roughly 230,000 unique TCR beta nucleotide sequences was sequenced per donor, of which about 18% were non-productive. Both class I and class II loci were covered by HLA typing, at four-digit resolution. A later genetic analysis used genome-wide SNP genotypes for 398 of the 666 donors, treating that subset as a discovery cohort.

To note about this clone: The antigen it recognizes is unknown. Base qualities are missing; no much larger clone stands one base away.

The CDR1 and CDR2 encoded by the germline V gene are SGHVS and FQNEAQ. The CDR3 has 15 amino acids, counting the end cysteine and phenylalanine. Of the read, only the CDR3 DNA is kept; its 45 bases are in frame from base 1. V loses 1 base, J loses 1 base, and the germline ends lie 10 bases apart. The library relied on the immunoSEQ multiplex PCR assay. For the multiplex PCR, a mixture combining 60 forward primers for TCR Vbeta segments and 13 reverse primers for TCR Jbeta segments was used. The CDR3 region of rearranged TCR beta genes was amplified from genomic DNA by a multiplex PCR assay. On the Illumina HiSeq System, the amplified TCR beta libraries were sequenced as 87-base-pair reads. Regarding the original processing steps: In a later analysis, tens of millions of unique TCR beta chains were counted across the 690 or so repertoires, and roughly 9.9 million of these chains were shared by at least two donors. To remove PCR and sequencing errors, raw reads were error-corrected and collapsed into unique sequences using a nearest-neighbor algorithm that merged closely related sequences. Alignment of CDR3 sequences to IMGT reference sequences was used to assign V, D and J gene segments. For a sequence to be retained, a match of at least six nucleotides was required to both a V gene segment and a J gene segment. Rearrangements were called productive when the CDR3 lacked stop codons and stayed in frame with V and J; all others were non-productive. CDR3 was defined according to IMGT convention as the region running from the second conserved V-encoded cysteine to the conserved J-encoded phenylalanine. The earlier analysis of roughly 590 of the donors excluded any sequence lacking an unambiguous match to a single V gene segment. An earlier analysis of fewer than 750 of the donors classified V segments as functional when productive rearrangements were above 56.7% and as segregating when the standard deviation between donors was above 5%. A statistical classification framework was built to diagnose cytomegalovirus status from the catalog of TCR beta chain sequences. In a later analysis, V and J genes were assigned by comparing TCR nucleotide sequences against IMGT/GENE-DB human TR gene sequences. In a later analysis, CDR3 sequences and most-parsimonious VDJ recombination scenarios were assigned using the TCRdist pipeline. In a later analysis, every TCR beta chain was defined by the combination of its CDR3 amino acid sequence and its V-gene family, and reads without a unique V-gene family were dropped. A later analysis removed 500 to 600 highly shared, low-generation-probability nucleotide sequences to deal with suspected cross-contamination and a sequencing artifact. In a later analysis, a clonal expansion index was calculated for each public chain from normalized within-repertoire ranks of inferred template counts. Generation probabilities in a later analysis came from a VDJ recombination model fitted to out-of-frame rearrangements, and those results were checked against IGoR. A later analysis scored TCR-TCR, TCR-HLA and TCR-CMV co-occurrence with hypergeometric tests, applying a repertoire-size bias correction to TCR pairs. In a later analysis, false discovery rates were estimated by permuting HLA or CMV assignments 20 times. In a later analysis, co-occurring TCRs were grouped with DBSCAN, and TCRdist sequence similarity was added when clustering was performed within HLA-allele-positive subsets. For co-occurrence clustering, repertoires with fewer than 30,000 or more than 120,000 public chains were excluded, along with roughly five repertoires with anomalous nucleotide sharing. Held by TCRdb, this immuneACCESS table contains in-frame sequences only and omits some clones. Under half of the omission traces to an unresolved V gene where checked; the cause of the rest is unknown. V, J and clone size are those of that table, while D and trimming were read from the DNA. The sample table lists some 140,000 clones, roughly 85% of them with a count of one. The ten largest make up less than 2% of the sample.

The cohort was made up of about 670 healthy bone marrow donors. At the time of sampling, all cohort members were nominally healthy, though unrecorded immune exposures were likely present. The donor was CMV seronegative and was included in the group of hundreds of seronegative cohort members. Every donor gave a peripheral blood sample, and the peripheral blood mononuclear cells from that sample were used for TCR beta sequencing. The Qiagen DNeasy Blood Extraction Kit was used to extract genomic DNA from the blood cell samples. General findings and caveats noted by the study authors: In a later analysis, some 18,000 TCR beta sequences were associated with specific HLA alleles at a false discovery rate of 0.05. Correlated functional status among segregating V segments might be attributable to linkage disequilibrium, but an unknown experimental factor could not be ruled out. CMV serostatus was the only immune exposure information available for the cohort. In a later analysis, HLA-associated TCR beta chains showed more clonal expansion and lower generation probabilities than non-associated chains that were equally common. The study listed 150 to 200 TCR beta chains as associated with cytomegalovirus. In an earlier analysis of more than 500 of the donors, most TCR beta V segments appeared in productive rearrangements about 87% or about 30% of the time, broadly matching IMGT annotations. A later analysis reported that several top co-occurrence clusters appeared linked to parvovirus B19, influenza, CMV and Epstein-Barr virus. When HLA alleles, especially DR and DQ, strongly co-occurred, attributing TCR associations to individual alleles was difficult. This cohort had only TCR beta chains sequenced, and the lack of alpha or paired-chain data limited which features could be detected. A few of the identified cytomegalovirus-associated TCR beta chains were confirmed in vitro to be specific for cytomegalovirus antigens. Because some donors lacked HLA typing at each locus, the association tests relied only on the typed subset. Most TCR sequences were seen in very few donors, while some public TCRs were found in many individuals. A group of highly shared sequence variants was considered likely to be a technical artifact of the sequencing pipeline. According to the authors, the approach could potentially be generalized to other disease states and immunological phenotypes. A later analysis found that TCR association rates varied across HLA loci, with DRB1 alleles showing the most associated TCRs and HLA-C alleles the fewest. Compared with the approximately 710-donor mean, donors in an Asian-associated ancestry cluster had fewer N-insertions in productive TCRs, according to a later genetic analysis. The 87-base-pair reads could not distinguish some IMGT-functional V segments, including TRBV6-2 and TRBV6-3, so those segments were excluded. A further reported finding was that TCR beta sequences accurately predicted the HLA-A and HLA-B alleles for most subjects in the first cohort. Because counts were too low, about 15 rarely observed V segments, including chromosome 9 orphons, were left out of the earlier analysis of approximately 500 of the donors. V-gene and J-gene trimming of TCR beta chains was associated with a missense DCLRE1C variant in a later genetic analysis, and the association was replicated in an independent cohort. Cytomegalovirus status was reported to be diagnosed by the classifier with high specificity and sensitivity in both the original and validation cohorts. Roughly uniform sequencing depth across donors was assumed in presence/absence analyses, although this assumption may not hold. According to a later analysis, most CMV-associated TCR beta chains appeared to be HLA-restricted, and the HLA associations seemed to be driven largely by CMV exposure.

The sequence links TRBV7-8 to TRBJ1-1; TRBD1 might be the D gene, on 5 matching bases. This receptor was obtained from a man aged 35 to 55 in good health and CMV-seronegative. The sample consisted of PBMCs. Here is the DNA: TGTGCCAGCAGCTTAGGGTGGGGGGGGAACACTGAAGCTTTCTTT. Its protein is CASSLGWGGNTEAFF. With the portions outside the CDR3 filled from the reference TRBV7-8 and TRBJ1-1 genes, the complete variable region becomes GAGVSQSPRYKVAKRGQDVALRCDPISGHVSLFWYQQALGQGPEFLTYFQNEAQLDKSGLPSDRFFAERPEGSVSTLKIQRTQQEDSAVYLCASSLGWGGNTEAFFGQGTRLTVV.